These 4 T cell receptor beta chains were all obtained from the same sample, sequenced in a study of blood T cell repertoires in COVID-19. Assay used: immunoSEQ multiplex PCR; TCRdb lists only in-frame clones, some missing. Found here are some 190,000 clones, around 85% of them singletons; the top ten hold roughly 18%. The sample consisted of peripheral blood. The receptors shown here come from a person aged 65 to 85 with COVID-19, enrolled during active disease.

The chain is built from TRBV5-6 and TRBJ1-2; D not certain. Per the germline V gene, CDR1 is SGHDT and CDR2 is YYEEEE. This CDR3 contains 15 residues. Between the trimmed V and J ends, which lost 4 bases and 0 bases, there was a span of 13 bases. CDR3 protein: CASSRGRTSNYGYTF. CDR3 DNA sequence: TGTGCCAGCAGCCGCGGACGGACTTCTAACTATGGCTACACCTTC.

The J gene is TRBJ2-1, the V gene TRBV10-3; 13 nucleotides agree with TRBD2. J gave up 9 bases and V 2 bases, and 4 bases lay outside the gene matches. The CDR3 totals 15 residues. Looked up from germline, CDR1 is ENHRY and CDR2 is SYGVKD. The CDR3 DNA reads TGTGCCATCAGTGAGACTAGCGGGAGGGCTGTTGAGCAGTTCTTC. It codes for CAISETSGRAVEQFF.

V and J are TRBV10-3 and TRBJ2-3; no reliable D call. Looked up from germline, CDR1 is ENHRY and CDR2 is SYGVKD. Trimming removed 5 bases at V and 0 bases at J, with 9 bases between. The length of the CDR3 is 14 residues. CDR3: CAISFSTSTDTQYF. As DNA, the CDR3 is TGTGCCATCAGTTTCTCCACTAGCACAGATACGCAGTATTTT.

Remarks on this clone: A read error may produce the germline difference seen at one junction end. The chain uses TRBV6-5 and TRBJ2-1; D unresolved. Germline V CDR1 and CDR2: MNHEY, SVGAGI. This CDR3 region has 12 residues. Here the CDR3 DNA reads TGTGCCAGCAGAACGTTCGACAACGAGCAGTTCTTC. This encodes CASRTFDNEQFF.